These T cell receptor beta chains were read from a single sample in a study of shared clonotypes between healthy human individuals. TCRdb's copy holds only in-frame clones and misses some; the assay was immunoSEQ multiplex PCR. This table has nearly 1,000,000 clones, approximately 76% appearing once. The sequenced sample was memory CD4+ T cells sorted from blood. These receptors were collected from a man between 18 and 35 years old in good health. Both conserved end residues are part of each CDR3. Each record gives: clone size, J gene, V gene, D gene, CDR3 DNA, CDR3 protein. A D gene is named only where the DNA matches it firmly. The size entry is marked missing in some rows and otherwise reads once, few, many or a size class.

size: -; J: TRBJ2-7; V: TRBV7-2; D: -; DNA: TGTGCCAGCAGCTTAGTAGGTACAATTCCTACCTACGAGCAGTACTTC; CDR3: CASSLVGTIPTYEQYF
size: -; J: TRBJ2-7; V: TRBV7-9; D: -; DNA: TGTGCCAGCAGCTTAGCCGGGACAAGTTCCTACGAGCAGTACTTC; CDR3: CASSLAGTSSYEQYF
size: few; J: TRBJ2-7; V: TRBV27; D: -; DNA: TGTGCCAGCAGTTTACAGGGTGGAGGCGCCTACGAGCAGTACTTC; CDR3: CASSLQGGGAYEQYF
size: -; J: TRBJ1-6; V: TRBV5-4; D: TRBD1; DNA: TGTGCCAGCAGGACAGGGGGTTTCAATAATTCACCCCTCCACTTT; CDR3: CASRTGGFNNSPLHF
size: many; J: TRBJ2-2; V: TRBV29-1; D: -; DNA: TGCAGCGTTAGGGGGGGGCTAGCGGCCAGCACCGGGGAGCTGTTTTTT; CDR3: CSVRGGLAASTGELFF
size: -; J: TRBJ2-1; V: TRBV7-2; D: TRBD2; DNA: TGTGCCAGCAGCCGAGAGACTAGCGGGAGCTCCTACAATGAGCAGTTCTTC; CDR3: CASSRETSGSSYNEQFF
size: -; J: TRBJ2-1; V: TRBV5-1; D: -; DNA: TGCGCCAGCAGCTTGCAGGCTACCAGCTCCTACAATGAGCAGTTCTTC; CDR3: CASSLQATSSYNEQFF
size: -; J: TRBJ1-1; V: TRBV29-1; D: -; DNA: TGCAGCGTTGTCGCGCAGGGCGGCTCTGAAGCTTTCTTT; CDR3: CSVVAQGGSEAFF
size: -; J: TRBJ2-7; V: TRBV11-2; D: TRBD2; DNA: TGTGCCAGCGGCGGAGGAGCGGGGGGTTTGGAGCAGTACTTC; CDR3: CASGGGAGGLEQYF
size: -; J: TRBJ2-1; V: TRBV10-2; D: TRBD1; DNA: TGCGCCAGCCGACAGGGGGGGTACAATGAGCAGTTCTTC; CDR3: CASRQGGYNEQFF
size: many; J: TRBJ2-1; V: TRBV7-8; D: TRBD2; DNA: TGTGCCAGCAGCTTTGGACTAGCGGGAGCCTACAATGAGCAGTTCTTC; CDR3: CASSFGLAGAYNEQFF
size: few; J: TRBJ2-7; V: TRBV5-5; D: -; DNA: TGTGCCAGCAGCTTGGCCGATGACAGACCCTACGAGCAGTACTTC; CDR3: CASSLADDRPYEQYF
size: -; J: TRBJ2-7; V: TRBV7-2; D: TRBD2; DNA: TGTGCCAGCAGCTTAGTTGGTGTTGCGGGGGGGCCCTCCTACGAGCAGTACTTC; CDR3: CASSLVGVAGGPSYEQYF
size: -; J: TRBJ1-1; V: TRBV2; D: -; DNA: TGTGCCAGCAGGGCTTTCCCAACAGGGATGAACACTGAAGCTTTCTTT; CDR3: CASRAFPTGMNTEAFF
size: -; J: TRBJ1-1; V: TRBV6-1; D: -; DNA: TGTGCCAGCAGTGAGCGATCGTTGGGTAACGCTGAAGCTTTCTTT; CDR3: CASSERSLGNAEAFF
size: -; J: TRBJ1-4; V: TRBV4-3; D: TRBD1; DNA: TGCGCCAGCAGCCAAGACCCGTACAGGGGTTCAAGGTTAACTAATGAAAAACTGTTTTTT; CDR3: CASSQDPYRGSRLTNEKLFF
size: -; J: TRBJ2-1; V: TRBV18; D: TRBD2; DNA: TGTGCCAGCTCACCAAATTGGATAGCGGGGAACAATGAGCAGTTCTTC; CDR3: CASSPNWIAGNNEQFF
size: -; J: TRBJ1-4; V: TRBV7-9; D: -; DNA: TGTGCCAGCAGCCCCGAGGAGGGAAGGGGAAAACTGTTTTTT; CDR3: CASSPEEGRGKLFF
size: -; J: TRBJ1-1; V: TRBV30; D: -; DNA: TGTGCCTGGAGTCAGATTGAAGCTTTCTTT; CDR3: CAWSQIEAFF
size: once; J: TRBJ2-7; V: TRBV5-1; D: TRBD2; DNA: TGCGCCAGCAGCTATTCATCCGCGGGGGGACTCTACGAGCAGTACTTC; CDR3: CASSYSSAGGLYEQYF
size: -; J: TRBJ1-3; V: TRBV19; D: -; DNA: TGTGCCAGTACCTCAGGGGTTTTTGGAAACACCATATATTTT; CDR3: CASTSGVFGNTIYF
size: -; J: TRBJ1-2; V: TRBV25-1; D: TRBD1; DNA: TGTGCCAGCAGTGGGGACAGGGCCCCTTATGGCTACACCTTC; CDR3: CASSGDRAPYGYTF
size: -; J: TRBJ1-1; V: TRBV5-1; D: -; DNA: TGCGCCAGCAGCTTGAGTTTGGGTACTGAAGCTTTCTTT; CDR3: CASSLSLGTEAFF
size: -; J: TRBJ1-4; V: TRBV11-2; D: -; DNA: TGTGCCAGCAGCTTAGGCCAGCTTGCAACTAATGAAAAACTGTTTTTT; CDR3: CASSLGQLATNEKLFF
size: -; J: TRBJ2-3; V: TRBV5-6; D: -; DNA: TGTGCCAGCAGCGAGACAGGATTTGGCACAGATACGCAGTATTTT; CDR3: CASSETGFGTDTQYF
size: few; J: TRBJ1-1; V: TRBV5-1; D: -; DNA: TGCGCCAGCAGCTGGACGGGTATGAACACTGAAGCTTTCTTT; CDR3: CASSWTGMNTEAFF
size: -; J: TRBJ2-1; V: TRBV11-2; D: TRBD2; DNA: TGTGCCAGCAGCTTAAGCGGGGTATTGAATGAGCAGTTCTTC; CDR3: CASSLSGVLNEQFF
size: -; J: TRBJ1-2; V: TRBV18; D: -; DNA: TGTGCCAGCTCACCACCAACTCAGGCCGGATATGGCTACACCTTC; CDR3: CASSPPTQAGYGYTF
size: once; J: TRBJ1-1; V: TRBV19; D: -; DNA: TGTGCCAGTAGTCTCATAGGGGGTACTGAAGCTTTCTTT; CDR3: CASSLIGGTEAFF
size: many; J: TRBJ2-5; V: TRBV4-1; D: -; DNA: TGCGCCAGCAGCCAGGAGGCCGGACTGGTTCGGACCCAGTACTTC; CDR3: CASSQEAGLVRTQYF
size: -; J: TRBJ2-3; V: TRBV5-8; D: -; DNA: TGTGCCAGCCTTAGGTCGACACGGACAGATACGCAGTATTTT; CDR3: CASLRSTRTDTQYF
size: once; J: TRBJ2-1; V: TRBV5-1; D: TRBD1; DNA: TGCGCCAGCAGCTTGTTGGGACAGGGATTCAATGAGCAGTTCTTC; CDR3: CASSLLGQGFNEQFF
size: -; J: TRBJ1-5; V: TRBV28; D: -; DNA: TGTGCCAGCAGTACAGGTAACAATCAGCCCCAGCATTTT; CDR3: CASSTGNNQPQHF
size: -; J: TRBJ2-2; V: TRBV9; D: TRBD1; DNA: TGTGCCAGCAGCGTAACAGGGGTCCCCGGGGAGCTGTTTTTT; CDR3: CASSVTGVPGELFF
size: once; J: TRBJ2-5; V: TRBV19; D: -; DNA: TGTGCCAGTAGCATATCTAGCAAAGAGACCCAGTACTTC; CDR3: CASSISSKETQYF
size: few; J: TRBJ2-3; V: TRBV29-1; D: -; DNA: TGCAGCGTCCTAGGGGGGGCAGCGGGAATCACAGATACGCAGTATTTT; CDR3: CSVLGGAAGITDTQYF
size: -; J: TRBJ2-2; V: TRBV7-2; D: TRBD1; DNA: TGTGCCAGCAGCTTAGTGGCAGGGGGCCAGTCCGGGGAGCTGTTTTTT; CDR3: CASSLVAGGQSGELFF
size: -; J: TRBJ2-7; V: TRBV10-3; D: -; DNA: TGTGCCATCAGTTGGGACGGATCCTACGAGCAGTACTTC; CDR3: CAISWDGSYEQYF
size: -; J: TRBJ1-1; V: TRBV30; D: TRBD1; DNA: TGTGCCTGGAGTGTACAGGGGGGAGCTTTCTTT; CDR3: CAWSVQGGAFF
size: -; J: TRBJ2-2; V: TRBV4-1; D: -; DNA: TGCGCCAGCAGCAGCTTGGGATCTTCGAACACCGGGGAGCTGTTTTTT; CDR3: CASSSLGSSNTGELFF
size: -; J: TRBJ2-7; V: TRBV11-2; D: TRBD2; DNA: TGTGCCAGCAGCCAAGGGACTAGCGGGGCCTACGAGCAGTACTTC; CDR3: CASSQGTSGAYEQYF
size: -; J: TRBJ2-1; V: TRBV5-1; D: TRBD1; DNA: TGCGCCAGCAGCGCCGACAGGGGGCTTGGTGAGCAGTTCTTC; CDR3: CASSADRGLGEQFF
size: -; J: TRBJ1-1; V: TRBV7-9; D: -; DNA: TGTGCCAGCAGCTTAGGGGATTGGACTGAAGCTTTCTTT; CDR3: CASSLGDWTEAFF
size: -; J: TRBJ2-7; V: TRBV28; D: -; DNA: TGTGCCACCAACTGGGGGATCTCCGAGCAGTACTTC; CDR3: CATNWGISEQYF
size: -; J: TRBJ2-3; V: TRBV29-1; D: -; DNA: TGCAGCGTTGGCCCTAGGGGAAGCACAGATACGCAGTATTTT; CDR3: CSVGPRGSTDTQYF
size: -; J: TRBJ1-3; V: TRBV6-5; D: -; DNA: TGTGCCAGCAGTTACAGGGGTATATATTTT; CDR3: CASSYRGIYF
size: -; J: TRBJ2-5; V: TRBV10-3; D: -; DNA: TGTGCCAGCGGCCTCGGAGAGACCCAGTACTTC; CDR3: CASGLGETQYF
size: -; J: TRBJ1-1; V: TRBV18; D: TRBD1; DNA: TGTGCCAGCTCAGGACAGGGGATGAACACTGAAGCTTTCTTT; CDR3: CASSGQGMNTEAFF
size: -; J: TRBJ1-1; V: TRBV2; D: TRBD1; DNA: TGTGCCAGAGGGACAGAAGACACTGAAGCTTTCTTT; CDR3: CARGTEDTEAFF
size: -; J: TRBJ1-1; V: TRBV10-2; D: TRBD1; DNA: TGCGCCAGCAGTGAGCCGAGGACAGGAGGCGCTGAAGCTTTCTTT; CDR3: CASSEPRTGGAEAFF
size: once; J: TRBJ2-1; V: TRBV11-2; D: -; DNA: TGTGCCAGCAGCACCGTCATAGCAGACTCCTACAATGAGCAGTTCTTC; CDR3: CASSTVIADSYNEQFF
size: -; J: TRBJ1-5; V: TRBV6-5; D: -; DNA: TGTGCCAGCAGTCCCAGGGGAATTGATCATCAGCCCCAGCATTTT; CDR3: CASSPRGIDHQPQHF
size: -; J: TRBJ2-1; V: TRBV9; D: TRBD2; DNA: TGTGCCAGCAGCGTAGTAATCCAGCGGGAGAACAATGAGCAGTTCTTC; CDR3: CASSVVIQRENNEQFF
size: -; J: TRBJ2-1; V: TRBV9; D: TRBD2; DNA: TGTGCCAGCAGCGTAGCGGGGGGGCCTCATAATGAGCAGTTCTTC; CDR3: CASSVAGGPHNEQFF
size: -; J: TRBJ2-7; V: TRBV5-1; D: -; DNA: TGCGCCAGCAGCTTGGGCGGGATTAGATCTCACGAGCAGTACTTC; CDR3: CASSLGGIRSHEQYF
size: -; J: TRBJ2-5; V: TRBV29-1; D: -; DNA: TGCAGCGCCATCCGGACTACTGTAGAGACCCAGTACTTC; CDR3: CSAIRTTVETQYF
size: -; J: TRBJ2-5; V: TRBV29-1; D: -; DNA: TGCAGCGCGGGGCAAGAGACCCAGTACTTC; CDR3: CSAGQETQYF
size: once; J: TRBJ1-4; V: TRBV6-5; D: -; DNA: TGTGCCAGCAGTTACTCGGAACAGCCGAATGAAAAACTGTTTTTT; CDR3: CASSYSEQPNEKLFF
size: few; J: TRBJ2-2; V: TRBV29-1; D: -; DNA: TGCAGCGTTAAACAGAACACCGGGGAGCTGTTTTTT; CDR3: CSVKQNTGELFF
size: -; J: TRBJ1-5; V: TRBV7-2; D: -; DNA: TGTGCCAGCAGCTTGGACAGTTCCTATCAGCCCCAGCATTTT; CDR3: CASSLDSSYQPQHF